Described below is a single TCR beta chain sequence and its context. This record belongs to a study of blood T cells in healthy people across ages. The germline V gene encodes CDR1 SGHTA and CDR2 FQGNSA. V lost 1 base, J lost 7 bases, and 8 bases stayed unmatched. The CDR3 consists of 15 residues. Then a second PCR, running roughly 7 to 11 cycles, was carried out with a sample-barcoded 5' primer and a J-beta primer mix. TCRdb re-called the 5' RACE reads through MiXCR, storing one row per CDR3 protein. Of about a million distinct CDR3 sequences listed, about 48% are singletons. Sequencing used blood. This chain connects TRBV7-2 to TRBJ1-2; 8 bases match TRBD1. The clonotype comes from a man aged 25-45 years in good health. The chain's CDR3 is CASSLVHRGGVGYTF. The CDR3 DNA reads as TGTGCCAGCAGCTTAGTCCACAGGGGGGGCGTTGGCTACACCTTC.